These T cell receptor beta chains were read from a single sample in a study of T-cell reconstitution after alpha-beta-depleted transplantation in children. TCRdb redid the calling of the PCR reads with MiXCR, one entry per CDR3 protein. This table holds fewer than 550,000 distinct CDR3 sequences, under 12% found once. The starting material was PBMCs, obtained before TCRalphabeta/CD19-depleted stem cell transplant. Receptors originate from a child aged 2 to 15 with inherited bone marrow failure, due to receive a stem cell transplant. CDR3s leave out the opening cysteine and the closing phenylalanine or tryptophan. Each record gives: clone size, V gene, J gene, CDR3 protein. Size is omitted from some rows. Given values are once, few, many or a class for expanded clones.

many	TRBV4-3	TRBJ2-7	ASSQRFGLAGSSYEQY
many	TRBV25-1	TRBJ2-1	ASSLSGGLGEQF
many	TRBV15	TRBJ2-5	ATSGYNALAGEETQY
-	TRBV5-1	TRBJ2-7	ASSLGGQWYEQY
-	TRBV5-1	TRBJ2-3	ASSFVQGLTTDTQY
many	TRBV29-1	TRBJ2-6	SVTASGANVLT
many	TRBV28	TRBJ2-1	ASRTGLAGNYNEQF
many	TRBV20-1	TRBJ2-3	SASPTSGRTDTQY
-	TRBV27	TRBJ1-1	ASSSRMTGNTEAF
many	TRBV7-2	TRBJ2-1	ASSLVRGQGYDGEQF
many	TRBV20-1	TRBJ1-2	SAKSYGREYGYT
many	TRBV20-1	TRBJ2-4	SARETELAKNIQY
many	TRBV7-2	TRBJ2-1	ASSSGLDYNEQF
many	TRBV4-2	TRBJ2-7	ASSQDSRTGRNEQY
many	TRBV27	TRBJ2-7	ASRKGLGLVHEQY
few	TRBV7-9	TRBJ1-1	ASSLEARLNTEAF
many	TRBV12-3/TRBV12-4	TRBJ2-3	ASSQQGAVTDTQY
many	TRBV2	TRBJ2-5	ASNWGGMEQETQY
many	TRBV10-2	TRBJ2-7	ASAESGHTYEQY
few	TRBV19	TRBJ1-2	ASRRTGDLDYT
many	TRBV10-3	TRBJ2-5	AASGHYQETQY
many	TRBV5-1	TRBJ2-1	ASSLEAMRNEQF
many	TRBV28	TRBJ2-1	ASNLEDRDLDEQF
many	TRBV20-1	TRBJ1-1	SARRGREAF
many	TRBV5-1	TRBJ1-5	ASSSIPGDQPQH
few	TRBV7-9	TRBJ2-3	ASSLKRSTDTQY
many	TRBV20-1	TRBJ2-7	SATGLAGFGEQY
many	TRBV6-2/TRBV6-3	TRBJ2-4	ASSTMTWEAKNIQY
many	TRBV10-3	TRBJ2-3	AIRGGQPTDTQY
-	TRBV12-3/TRBV12-4	TRBJ2-3	ASSFHATSAGTDTQY
few	TRBV18	TRBJ2-5	ASSPPQAGQETQY
many	TRBV29-1	TRBJ1-3	SVGVEPGNTIY